These T cell receptor beta chains were read from a single sample in a study of shared clonotypes between healthy human individuals. Only in-frame clones appear in the TCRdb table, and some are missing; sequencing was by immunoSEQ multiplex PCR. The sample records roughly 2,300,000 clones, around 90% being singletons. The sample was naive CD4+ T cells from PBMCs. These TCRs come from a man younger than 35 in good health. Some clones in this sample may be carry-over from other donors' samples. CDR3s include the opening cysteine and the closing phenylalanine or tryptophan. The order of the fields is J gene, clone size, D gene, V gene, CDR3 protein, CDR3 DNA. A D gene is named only where the DNA matches it firmly. Size values are once, few and many counts, or a class for expanded clones, and some rows have none.

TRBJ1-2	-	TRBD1	TRBV2	CASRPITGVDGYTF	TGTGCCAGCAGACCGATAACAGGGGTTGATGGCTACACCTTC
TRBJ2-3	-	-	TRBV5-6	CASSLGAGPSGTQYF	TGTGCCAGCAGCTTGGGAGCAGGGCCTTCTGGTACGCAGTATTTT
TRBJ2-1	-	TRBD1	TRBV29-1	CSVSDRGRFNEQFF	TGCAGCGTCTCTGACAGGGGACGATTCAATGAGCAGTTCTTC
TRBJ2-3	-	-	TRBV11-2	CAPTRGSSAADTQYF	TGTGCCCCCACGAGGGGGTCTAGCGCGGCAGATACGCAGTATTTT
TRBJ2-1	-	TRBD2	TRBV4-1	CASSQAGGRTYNEQFF	TGCGCCAGCAGCCAAGCCGGCGGGAGGACCTACAATGAGCAGTTCTTC
TRBJ2-7	once	-	TRBV12-5	CASGLVQAQAKYEQYF	TGTGCTAGTGGTTTGGTACAGGCACAGGCTAAGTACGAGCAGTACTTC
TRBJ1-5	-	-	TRBV28	CASSFSQKGDQPQHF	TGTGCCAGCAGTTTCAGCCAAAAAGGTGATCAGCCCCAGCATTTT
TRBJ2-1	-	TRBD1	TRBV7-2	CASSSFARGPDNEQFF	TGTGCCAGCAGCTCATTTGCCAGGGGGCCCGACAATGAGCAGTTCTTC
TRBJ1-5	-	-	TRBV30	CAWSVRRGDQPQHF	TGTGCCTGGAGTGTACGGCGAGGGGATCAGCCCCAGCATTTT
TRBJ1-5	-	TRBD1	TRBV6-5	CASRLTGGSDQPQHF	TGTGCCAGCAGGCTGACAGGGGGGAGCGATCAGCCCCAGCATTTT
TRBJ2-1	-	TRBD2	TRBV9	CASSDTSGSRSYNEQFF	TGTGCCAGCAGCGACACTAGCGGGAGCCGCTCCTACAATGAGCAGTTCTTC
TRBJ2-1	-	-	TRBV13	CASSIAGRRNEQFF	TGTGCCAGCAGCATAGCAGGGAGACGCAATGAGCAGTTCTTC
TRBJ1-2	-	TRBD1	TRBV28	CATFTGGTAGYTF	TGTGCCACATTCACAGGGGGCACGGCTGGCTACACCTTC
TRBJ2-5	-	TRBD1	TRBV7-8	CASSLDRAQGTQYF	TGTGCCAGCAGTCTGGACAGGGCCCAAGGAACCCAGTACTTC
TRBJ1-2	-	TRBD1	TRBV7-9	CASSKIPGQGEWDYGYTF	TGTGCCAGCAGCAAAATTCCGGGACAGGGGGAATGGGACTATGGCTACACCTTC
TRBJ2-7	-	-	TRBV5-1	CASSLAGGGYEQYF	TGCGCCAGCAGCTTGGCCGGGGGAGGCTACGAGCAGTACTTC
TRBJ2-3	-	-	TRBV11-2	CASSLPGTDTQYF	TGTGCCAGCAGCTTACCCGGCACAGATACGCAGTATTTT
TRBJ2-1	-	-	TRBV9	CASSVEALRQGYEQFF	TGTGCCAGCAGCGTAGAGGCTCTTCGGCAGGGATATGAGCAGTTCTTC
TRBJ2-2	-	-	TRBV5-1	CASGELTNTGELFF	TGCGCCAGCGGGGAATTAACGAACACCGGGGAGCTGTTTTTT
TRBJ2-1	few	TRBD2	TRBV5-1	CASSFGLADYNEQFF	TGCGCCAGCAGCTTTGGGCTAGCGGACTACAATGAGCAGTTCTTC
TRBJ2-1	-	TRBD2	TRBV5-4	CASSPPGGGSGAEGFF	TGTGCCAGCAGCCCACCGGGGGGCGGTAGCGGGGCCGAGGGGTTCTTC
TRBJ1-4	-	-	TRBV6-1	CASGSPDEKFEVFF	TGTGCCAGCGGTTCCCCCGACGAGAAATTCGAAGTGTTTTTT
TRBJ1-4	-	-	TRBV5-1	CASSFGWVVDEKLFF	TGCGCCAGCAGCTTCGGATGGGTGGTGGATGAAAAACTGTTTTTT
TRBJ2-6	-	-	TRBV4-2	CASSQEANSGANVLTF	TGTGCCAGCAGCCAAGAGGCGAACTCTGGGGCCAACGTCCTGACTTTC
TRBJ1-2	-	TRBD1	TRBV5-1	CASSLPGQGLYTF	TGCGCCAGCAGCTTACCTGGACAGGGCCTCTACACCTTC
TRBJ2-7	-	-	TRBV5-1	CASSPEGGAGRYEQYF	TGCGCCAGCAGCCCCGAAGGGGGAGCGGGAAGGTACGAGCAGTACTTC
TRBJ2-1	-	TRBD1	TRBV28	CASSSPGTGYNEQFF	TGTGCCAGCAGTTCACCCGGGACAGGCTACAATGAGCAGTTCTTC
TRBJ1-2	-	-	TRBV5-1	CASHSDGYGYTF	TGCGCCAGCCATTCAGATGGCTATGGCTACACCTTC
TRBJ2-1	-	-	TRBV4-2	CASGPISGVLSNEQFF	TGTGCCAGCGGCCCTATTTCGGGAGTATTGAGCAATGAGCAGTTCTTC
TRBJ2-5	-	-	TRBV5-1	CASSINQETQYF	TGCGCCAGCAGCATTAACCAAGAGACCCAGTACTTC
TRBJ2-2	-	-	TRBV9	CASSPRLGSVGELFF	TGTGCCAGCAGCCCTCGGTTAGGGTCGGTTGGGGAGCTGTTTTTT
TRBJ2-7	-	-	TRBV27	CASSTRGEQYF	TGTGCCAGTTCTACTAGGGGCGAGCAGTACTTC
TRBJ2-7	-	-	TRBV28	CASRAPPAYEQYF	TGTGCCAGCAGGGCCCCCCCGGCCTACGAGCAGTACTTC
TRBJ2-3	-	TRBD2	TRBV4-1	CASSQALAGTTDTQYF	TGCGCCAGCAGCCAAGCCCTAGCGGGAACCACAGATACGCAGTATTTT
TRBJ1-1	-	-	TRBV5-1	CASTPAGGWNTEAFF	TGCGCCAGCACCCCGGCGGGGGGCTGGAACACTGAAGCTTTCTTT
TRBJ1-5	once	TRBD1	TRBV27	CASGPLGQTNQPQHF	TGTGCCAGCGGTCCTCTGGGACAGACCAATCAGCCCCAGCATTTT
TRBJ2-1	-	-	TRBV11-2	CASSRVFGSNEQFF	TGTGCCAGCAGTAGGGTATTCGGGAGCAATGAGCAGTTCTTC
TRBJ2-2	-	-	TRBV5-1	CASSLQASANTGELFF	TGCGCCAGCAGCCTACAGGCATCGGCGAACACCGGGGAGCTGTTTTTT
TRBJ2-7	-	-	TRBV6-5	CASSPVRDEQYF	TGTGCCAGCAGTCCTGTACGCGACGAGCAGTACTTC
TRBJ2-3	-	-	TRBV7-8	CASSREAPRKDTQYF	TGTGCCAGCAGTAGAGAGGCTCCCCGAAAAGATACGCAGTATTTT
TRBJ1-1	-	-	TRBV5-1	CASSLAVPPTAEAFF	TGCGCCAGCAGCTTGGCCGTCCCCCCGACAGCCGAAGCTTTCTTT
TRBJ1-2	-	-	TRBV18	CASSPGPGPQAGYTF	TGTGCCAGCTCACCAGGCCCCGGGCCCCAAGCGGGCTACACCTTC
TRBJ2-7	-	-	TRBV19	CASRGSGSSSYEQYF	TGTGCCAGTCGGGGGAGCGGGTCCAGCTCCTACGAGCAGTACTTC
TRBJ2-1	-	-	TRBV5-1	CASSLSGESYNEQFF	TGCGCCAGCAGCTTGTCAGGGGAATCCTACAATGAGCAGTTCTTC
TRBJ2-7	once	-	TRBV6-1	CASSSGTGQYF	TGTGCCAGCAGTTCTGGGACGGGGCAGTACTTC
TRBJ1-4	once	-	TRBV7-9	CASSLGGDNEKLFF	TGTGCCAGCAGCTTAGGGGGGGATAATGAAAAACTGTTTTTT
TRBJ1-1	-	-	TRBV6-5	CASRPTTGGTEAFF	TGTGCCAGCAGGCCAACGACTGGGGGGACTGAAGCTTTCTTT
TRBJ2-7	once	-	TRBV7-9	CASSLYEQYF	TGTGCCAGCAGCTTATACGAGCAGTACTTC
TRBJ1-2	-	-	TRBV5-1	CASSLGAGRYGYTF	TGCGCCAGCAGTTTAGGTGCAGGGCGCTATGGCTACACCTTC
TRBJ2-1	-	-	TRBV7-2	CASSLWGPSWEQFF	TGTGCCAGCAGCTTATGGGGACCCTCCTGGGAGCAGTTCTTC
TRBJ2-2	-	-	TRBV13	CASSLSDSNTGELFF	TGTGCCAGCAGCTTATCCGACAGTAACACCGGGGAGCTGTTTTTT
TRBJ1-1	-	-	TRBV5-1	CASSQNPTRLNTEAFF	TGCGCCAGCAGCCAAAACCCGACGAGACTGAACACTGAAGCTTTCTTT
TRBJ1-1	few	-	TRBV21-1	CASSTGVWATEAFF	TGTGCCAGCAGCACCGGGGTCTGGGCCACTGAAGCTTTCTTT
TRBJ2-7	-	TRBD1	TRBV9	CASSVRGTGPPYEQYF	TGTGCCAGCAGCGTACGAGGGACAGGGCCCCCCTACGAGCAGTACTTC
TRBJ1-1	once	-	TRBV18	CASSQMVARDTEAFF	TGTGCCAGCTCACAAATGGTGGCTCGGGACACTGAAGCTTTCTTT